The 8 T cell receptor beta chains below were found in one sample sequenced in a study of OX40 agonist ivuxolimab in advanced cancers. The table came from immunoSEQ multiplex PCR; TCRdb's copy has only in-frame clones and leaves some out. The data hold fewer than 95,000 clones, with 90% observed a single time. This specimen was CD4+ or CD8+ T cells sorted from blood, taken in a trial of the OX40 agonist ivuxolimab. Source of these receptors: an adult with an advanced solid tumor such as melanoma, head and neck, liver or kidney cancer.

The chain combines TRBV15 with TRBJ2-1, with TRBD2 matching 7 bases. The germline V gene has CDR1 LNHNV and CDR2 YYDKDF (reference sequence). This CDR3 has 15 residues. J lost 4 bases, V lost 1 base, and 4 bases had no gene match. Here the CDR3 reads CATSRVAGAYNEQFF. The CDR3 DNA reads TGTGCCACCAGCAGAGTAGCGGGCGCTTACAATGAGCAGTTCTTC.

This chain connects TRBV5-4 to TRBJ2-1; D could derive from TRBD1 or TRBD2 (5 bases each). The CDR3 is made up of 14 amino acids. Germline V gives CDR1 SGHNT, CDR2 YYREEE (reference sequence). V was clipped by 2 bases and J by 8 bases, with 14 bases between them. The CDR3, as DNA: TGTGCCAGCAGCTTCTGGGGGACCGGCGATGAGCAGTTCTTC. It specifies CASSFWGTGDEQFF.

The chain employs TRBV19 and TRBJ2-1, with D perhaps TRBD2 (6 bases). This CDR3 spans 17 amino acids. The germline gives CDR1 LNHDA, CDR2 SQIVND (reference sequence). V was cut by 7 bases and J by 1 base, with 20 bases left in between. The CDR3 DNA sequence: TGTGCCAGTACTCCTGGCTTTCCGAGCGGGTCCTACAATGAGCAGTTCTTC. Translated, it gives CASTPGFPSGSYNEQFF.

CDR3: CASSSLDLSGNTIYF. CDR3 sequence (DNA): TGTGCCAGCAGTTCTCTGGACCTCTCTGGAAACACCATATATTTT. The chain is built from TRBV28 and TRBJ1-3; unclear D gene. The V and J ends lost 4 bases and 0 bases respectively, with 10 bases between them. Germline V gene data show CDR1 as MDHEN and CDR2 as SYDVKM. This CDR3 is built from 15 residues.

The chain couples TRBV23-1 to TRBJ1-1; perhaps TRBD1 as D (5 bases). TRBV23-1 is designated an ORF whose function remains uncertain. With 8 bases removed from V and 7 bases from J, the gap between germline ends came to 14 bases. This CDR3 spans 12 amino acids. CDR3 sequence reads: CASRPGTIEAFF. CDR3 nucleotides: TGCGCCAGCCGTCCGGGGACCATTGAAGCTTTCTTT.

The rearrangement joins TRBV30 to TRBJ1-1; a weak D match, TRBD1 (5 bases). The CDR3 runs to 14 residues. Per germline, CDR1 GTSNPN and CDR2 SVGIG (reference sequence). The ends were cut back, 5 bases at V and 0 bases at J, with 13 bases in the middle. CDR3 bases: TGTGCCTGGGCCAAGACAGACTTGAACACTGAAGCTTTCTTT. Translation: CAWAKTDLNTEAFF.

The V gene is TRBV6-6, the J gene TRBJ2-1, with TRBD2 identical over 9 bases. Trimming cost V 7 bases and J 9 bases; bases outside gene matches: 10. The CDR3 spans 14 residues. Looked up from germline, CDR1 is MNHNY and CDR2 is SVGAGI (reference sequence). The CDR3 DNA sequence: TGTGCCAGCACCCTAGCGGGAAATAGATTTGAGCAGTTCTTC. Amino acid sequence: CASTLAGNRFEQFF.

V usage is TRBV6-5 and J usage is TRBJ2-4; the D gene is possibly TRBD1 (5 bases). Trimming removed 1 base at V and 5 bases at J, with 12 bases between. The CDR3 is 15 amino acids. CDR1 and CDR2 from the germline V gene are MNHEY and SVGAGI. CDR3: CASSYLGLGENIQYF. CDR3 nucleotide sequence: TGTGCCAGCAGTTACTTAGGGTTAGGGGAAAACATTCAGTACTTC.